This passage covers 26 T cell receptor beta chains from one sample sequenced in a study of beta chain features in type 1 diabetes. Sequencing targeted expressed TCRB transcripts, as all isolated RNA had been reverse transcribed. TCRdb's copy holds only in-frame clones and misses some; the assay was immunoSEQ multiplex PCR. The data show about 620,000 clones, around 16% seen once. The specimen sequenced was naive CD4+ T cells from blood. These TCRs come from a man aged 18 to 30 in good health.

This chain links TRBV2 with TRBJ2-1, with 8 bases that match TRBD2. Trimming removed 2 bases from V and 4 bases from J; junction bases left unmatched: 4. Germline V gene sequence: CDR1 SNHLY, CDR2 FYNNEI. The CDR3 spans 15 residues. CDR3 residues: CASSENRLAYNEQFF. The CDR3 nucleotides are TGTGCCAGCAGTGAAAATCGACTAGCGTACAATGAGCAGTTCTTC.

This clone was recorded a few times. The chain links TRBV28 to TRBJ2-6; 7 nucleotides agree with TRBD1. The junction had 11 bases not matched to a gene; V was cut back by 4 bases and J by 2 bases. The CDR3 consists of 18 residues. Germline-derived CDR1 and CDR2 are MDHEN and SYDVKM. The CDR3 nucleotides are TGTGCCAGCAGTTCAACAGGGGCGTTGAGCGCTGGGGCCAACGTCCTGACTTTC. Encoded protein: CASSSTGALSAGANVLTF.

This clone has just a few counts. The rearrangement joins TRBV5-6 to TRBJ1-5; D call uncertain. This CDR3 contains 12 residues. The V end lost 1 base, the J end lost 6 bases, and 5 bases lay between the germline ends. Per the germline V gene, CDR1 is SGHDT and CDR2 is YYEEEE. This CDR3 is CASSLRSQPQHF. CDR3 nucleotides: TGTGCCAGCAGCTTGCGCAGTCAGCCCCAGCATTTT.

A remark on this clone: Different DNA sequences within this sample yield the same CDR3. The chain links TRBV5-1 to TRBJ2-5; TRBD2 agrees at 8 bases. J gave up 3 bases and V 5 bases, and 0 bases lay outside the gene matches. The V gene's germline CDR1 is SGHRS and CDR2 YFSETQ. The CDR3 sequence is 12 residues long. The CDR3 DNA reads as TGCGCCAGCAGGCGGGGGGAAGAGACCCAGTACTTC. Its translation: CASRRGEETQYF. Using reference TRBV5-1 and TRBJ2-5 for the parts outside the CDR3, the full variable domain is KAGVTQTPRYLIKTRGQQVTLSCSPISGHRSVSWYQQTPGQGLQFLFEYFSETQRNKGNFPGRFSGRQFSNSRSEMNVSTLELGDSALYLCASRRGEETQYFGPGTRLLVL.

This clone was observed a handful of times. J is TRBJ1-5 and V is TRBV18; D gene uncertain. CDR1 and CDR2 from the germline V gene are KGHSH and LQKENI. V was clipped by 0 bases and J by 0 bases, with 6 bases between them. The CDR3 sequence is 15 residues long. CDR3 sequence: CASSPPEYSNQPQHF. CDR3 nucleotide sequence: TGTGCCAGCTCACCACCTGAGTATAGCAATCAGCCCCAGCATTTT.

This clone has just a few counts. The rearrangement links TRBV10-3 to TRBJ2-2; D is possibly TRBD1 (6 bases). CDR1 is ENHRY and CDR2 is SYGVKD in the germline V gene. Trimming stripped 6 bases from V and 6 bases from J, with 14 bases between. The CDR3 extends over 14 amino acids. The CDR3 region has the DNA TGTGCCATCAGCCGTATACAGGGCCCCGGGGAGCTGTTTTTT. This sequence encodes CAISRIQGPGELFF.

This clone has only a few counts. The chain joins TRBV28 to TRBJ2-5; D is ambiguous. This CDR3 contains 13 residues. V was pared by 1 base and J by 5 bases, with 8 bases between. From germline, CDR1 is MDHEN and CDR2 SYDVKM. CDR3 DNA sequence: TGTGCCAGCAGTTTATCTAGAGCGGAGACCCAGTACTTC. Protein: CASSLSRAETQYF.

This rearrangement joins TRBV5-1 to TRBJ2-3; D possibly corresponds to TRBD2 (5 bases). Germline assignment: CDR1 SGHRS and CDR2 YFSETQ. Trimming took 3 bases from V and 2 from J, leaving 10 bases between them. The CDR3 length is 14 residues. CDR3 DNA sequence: TGCGCCAGCAGCTCAGGACTCCTCACAGATACGCAGTATTTT. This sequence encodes CASSSGLLTDTQYF. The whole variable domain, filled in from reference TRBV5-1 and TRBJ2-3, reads KAGVTQTPRYLIKTRGQQVTLSCSPISGHRSVSWYQQTPGQGLQFLFEYFSETQRNKGNFPGRFSGRQFSNSRSEMNVSTLELGDSALYLCASSSGLLTDTQYFGPGTRLTVL.

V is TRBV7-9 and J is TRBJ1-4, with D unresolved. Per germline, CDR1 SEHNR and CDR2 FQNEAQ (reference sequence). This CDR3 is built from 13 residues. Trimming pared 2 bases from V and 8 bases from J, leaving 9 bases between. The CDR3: CASSLWGEEKLFF. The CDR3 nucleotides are TGTGCCAGCAGCTTATGGGGAGAGGAAAAACTGTTTTTT.

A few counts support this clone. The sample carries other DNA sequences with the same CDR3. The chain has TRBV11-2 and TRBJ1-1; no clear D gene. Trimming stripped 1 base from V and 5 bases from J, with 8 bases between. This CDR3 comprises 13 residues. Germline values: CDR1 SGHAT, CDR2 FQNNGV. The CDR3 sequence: CASSLAGRTEAFF. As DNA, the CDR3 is TGTGCCAGCAGCTTAGCCGGACGAACTGAAGCTTTCTTT. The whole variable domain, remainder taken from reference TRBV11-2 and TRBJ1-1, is EAGVAQSPRYKIIEKRQSVAFWCNPISGHATLYWYQQILGQGPKLLIQFQNNGVVDDSQLPKDRFSAERLKGVDSTLKIQPAKLEDSAVYLCASSLAGRTEAFFGQGTRLTVV.

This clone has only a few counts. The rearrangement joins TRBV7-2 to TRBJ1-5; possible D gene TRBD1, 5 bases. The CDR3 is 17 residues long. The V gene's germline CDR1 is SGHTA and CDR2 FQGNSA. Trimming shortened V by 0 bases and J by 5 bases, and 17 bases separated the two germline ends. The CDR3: CASSLAGRKGADQPQHF. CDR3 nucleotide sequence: TGTGCCAGCAGCTTAGCCGGGCGGAAAGGGGCGGATCAGCCCCAGCATTTT.

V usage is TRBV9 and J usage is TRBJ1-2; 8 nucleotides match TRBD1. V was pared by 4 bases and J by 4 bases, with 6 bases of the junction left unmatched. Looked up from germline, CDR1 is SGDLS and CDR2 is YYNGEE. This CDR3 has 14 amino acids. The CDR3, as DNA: TGTGCCAGCAGCCTACAGGGGGTCGGCTATGGCTACACCTTC. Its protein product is CASSLQGVGYGYTF.

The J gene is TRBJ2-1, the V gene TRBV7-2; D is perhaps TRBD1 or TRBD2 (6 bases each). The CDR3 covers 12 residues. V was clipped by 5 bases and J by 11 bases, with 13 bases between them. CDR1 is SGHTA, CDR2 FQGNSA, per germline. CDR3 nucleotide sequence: TGTGCCAGCAGCCAAAGGGGGGAGAAGCAGTTCTTC. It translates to CASSQRGEKQFF.

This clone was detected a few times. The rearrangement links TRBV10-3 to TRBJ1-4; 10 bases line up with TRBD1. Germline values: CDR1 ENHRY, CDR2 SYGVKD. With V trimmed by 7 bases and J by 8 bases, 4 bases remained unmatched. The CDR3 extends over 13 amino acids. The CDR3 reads CAITGTGDEKLFF. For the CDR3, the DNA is TGTGCCATCACCGGGACAGGGGACGAAAAACTGTTTTTT.

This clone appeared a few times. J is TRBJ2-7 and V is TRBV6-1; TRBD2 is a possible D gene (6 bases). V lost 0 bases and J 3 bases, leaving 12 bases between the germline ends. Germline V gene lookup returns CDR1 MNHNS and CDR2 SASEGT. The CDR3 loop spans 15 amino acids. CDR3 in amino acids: CASSEAGRRVYEQYF. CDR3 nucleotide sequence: TGTGCCAGCAGTGAAGCCGGACGGAGGGTCTACGAGCAGTACTTC.

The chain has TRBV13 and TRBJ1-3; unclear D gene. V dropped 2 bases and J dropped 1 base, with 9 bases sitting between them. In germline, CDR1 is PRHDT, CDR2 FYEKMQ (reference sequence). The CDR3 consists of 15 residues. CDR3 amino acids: CASSLTQISGNTIYF. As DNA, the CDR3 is TGTGCCAGCAGCTTAACGCAGATTTCTGGAAACACCATATATTTT.

The CDR3 bases are TGTGCCAGCTCACCGAGGTTACAAGGGGGAAATAGCAATCAGCCCCAGCATTTT. This gives the protein CASSPRLQGGNSNQPQHF. The rearrangement uses TRBV18 and TRBJ1-5, with D possibly being TRBD1 (6 bases). CDR3 size: 18 residues. The V end was cut by 3 bases, the J end by 0 bases, with 18 bases between. Germline CDR1 reads KGHSH; CDR2 reads LQKENI. The complete variable domain, with remaining parts taken from reference TRBV18 and TRBJ1-5, reads NAGVMQNPRHLVRRRGQEARLRCSPMKGHSHVYWYRQLPEEGLKFMVYLQKENIIDESGMPKERFSAEFPKEGPSILRIQQVVRGDSAAYFCASSPRLQGGNSNQPQHFGDGTRLSIL.

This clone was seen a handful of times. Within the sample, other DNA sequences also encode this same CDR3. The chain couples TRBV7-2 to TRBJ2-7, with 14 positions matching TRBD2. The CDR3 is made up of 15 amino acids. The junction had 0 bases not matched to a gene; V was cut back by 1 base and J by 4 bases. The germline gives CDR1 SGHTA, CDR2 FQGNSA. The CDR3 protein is CASSLGTSGRYEQYF. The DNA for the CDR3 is TGTGCCAGCAGCTTAGGGACTAGCGGGAGGTACGAGCAGTACTTC.

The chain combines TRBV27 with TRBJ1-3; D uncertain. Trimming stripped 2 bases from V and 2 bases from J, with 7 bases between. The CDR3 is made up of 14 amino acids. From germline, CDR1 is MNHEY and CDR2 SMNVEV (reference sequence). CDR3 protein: CASSLGRTGNTIYF. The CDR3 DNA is TGTGCCAGCAGTTTAGGTCGGACTGGAAACACCATATATTTT.

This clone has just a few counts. This CDR3 reads CSRQGPHEQYF. DNA of the CDR3: TGCAGTAGGCAGGGCCCCCACGAGCAGTACTTC. The chain has TRBV20-1 and TRBJ2-7; D might be TRBD1 (5 bases). Per the germline V gene, CDR1 is DFQATT and CDR2 is SNEGSKA (reference sequence). Trimming removed 8 bases from V and 5 bases from J, with 13 bases in between. The CDR3 has 11 amino acids.

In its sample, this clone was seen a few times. DNA for the CDR3: TGCAGCGTGGTTGACAGGGGGCCTAATGAAAAACTGTTTTTT. Translating gives CSVVDRGPNEKLFF. The chain carries TRBV29-1 and TRBJ1-4, with 10 bases identical to TRBD1. V was clipped by 6 bases and J by 3 bases; unmatched bases: 4. Germline-derived CDR1 and CDR2 are SQVTM and ANQGSEA. There are 14 residues in the CDR3.

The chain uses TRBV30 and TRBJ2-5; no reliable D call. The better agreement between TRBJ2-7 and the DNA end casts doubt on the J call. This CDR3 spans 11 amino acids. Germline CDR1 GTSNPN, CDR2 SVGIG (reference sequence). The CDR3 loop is CAWGKLREQYF. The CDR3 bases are TGTGCCTGGGGAAAATTACGCGAGCAGTACTTC.

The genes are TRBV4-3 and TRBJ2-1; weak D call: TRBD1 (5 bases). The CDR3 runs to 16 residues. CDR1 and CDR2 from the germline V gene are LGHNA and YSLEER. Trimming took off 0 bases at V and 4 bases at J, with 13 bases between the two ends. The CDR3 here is CASSQESGQRYNEQFF. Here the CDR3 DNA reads TGCGCCAGCAGCCAAGAATCAGGGCAACGGTACAATGAGCAGTTCTTC.

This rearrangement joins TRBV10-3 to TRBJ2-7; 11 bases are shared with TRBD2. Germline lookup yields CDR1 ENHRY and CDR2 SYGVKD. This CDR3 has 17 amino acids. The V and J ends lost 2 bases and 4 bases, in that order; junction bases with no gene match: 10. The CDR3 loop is CAISEGTTSGKHYEQYF. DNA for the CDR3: TGTGCCATCAGTGAGGGAACGACTAGCGGGAAACATTACGAGCAGTACTTC.

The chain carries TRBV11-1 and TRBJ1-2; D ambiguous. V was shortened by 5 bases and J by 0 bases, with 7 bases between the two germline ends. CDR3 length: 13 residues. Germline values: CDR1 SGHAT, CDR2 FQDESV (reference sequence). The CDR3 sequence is CASSPEANYGYTF. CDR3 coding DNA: TGTGCCAGCAGCCCAGAGGCTAACTATGGCTACACCTTC.

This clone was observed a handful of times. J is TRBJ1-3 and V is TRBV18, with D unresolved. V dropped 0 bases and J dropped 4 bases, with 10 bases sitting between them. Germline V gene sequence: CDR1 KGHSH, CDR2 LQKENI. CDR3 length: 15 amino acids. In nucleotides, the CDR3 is TGTGCCAGCTCACCACCCCCGGGGATCGGAAACACCATATATTTT. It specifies CASSPPPGIGNTIYF.